This T cell receptor beta chain is drawn from a study of CXCR3-negative and CXCR3-positive naive CD8 T cells. Overall study findings and caveats: Greater hydrophobicity was found in TRB CDR3s of CXCR3-positive naive cells than of CXCR3-negative naive cells. Cryopreserved cells partially lost CXCR3 expression, and fresh PBMCs were used in most assays.

All TRB cDNA libraries came from 5' RACE performed with UMI labels. TCRdb reprocessed the 5' RACE reads and stores each CDR3 protein as one record, lacking DNA. This table lists about 89,000 distinct CDR3 sequences. Germline CDR1 is SGHDT and CDR2 is YYEEEE. This CDR3 spans 15 amino acids. Naive CD8+ T cells showed a CD45RO-CCR7+CD27+CD95- phenotype. Concerning this clonotype itself: The target antigen is unknown.

This clonotype originated in a human donor in good health. Some clones in this sample may be carry-over from other donors' samples. The rearrangement joins TRBV5-6 to TRBJ2-7; the D call from TCRdb, TRBD2, cannot be confirmed without DNA. Sequencing used naive CXCR3+ CD8+ T cells from blood. Subset noted: CD45RO-CCR7+CD27+CD95- naive CD8+ T cells expressing CXCR3 (TNR3+). The CDR3: CASSLASGGYYEQYF.